The 31 T cell receptor beta chains listed next were all sequenced from one sample in a study of regulatory T cells in long-lasting Graves disease. Through Arm-PCR of CDR3 regions and iRepertoire HTBI primers, TCR beta libraries were built. TCRdb redid the calling of the multiplex PCR reads with MiXCR, one entry per CDR3 protein. The repertoire holds about 470,000 distinct CDR3 sequences, with less than 25% as singletons. The time point is: persistent/refractory GD, antithyroid drugs over 5 years with positive TRAb. The TCR library was made from RNA that had been extracted from PBMCs in TRIzol. The sample in question was peripheral blood mononuclear cells (PBMCs), obtained when the disease was refractory, from a patient treated with antithyroid drugs. The source of these receptors is a female donor with Graves disease.

V gene TRBV6-1 combines with J gene TRBJ2-7, with 8 bases that match TRBD1. This CDR3 is 13 amino acids long. V was clipped by 5 bases and J by 7 bases; unmatched bases: 7. CDR1 is MNHNS and CDR2 is SASEGT in the germline V gene. The CDR3 region has the DNA TGTGCCAGCAGTCAGGGGGCGCGGGAAGAGCAGTACTTC. It is translated as CASSQGAREEQYF.

The chain links TRBV27 to TRBJ2-3, with 10 nucleotides matching TRBD2. Germline V gives CDR1 MNHEY, CDR2 SMNVEV (reference sequence). With 6 bases clipped from V and 3 bases from J, the junction kept 6 bases outside the gene matches. The CDR3 contains 15 residues. CDR3 DNA sequence: TGTGCCAGCAGATCGGGGACTAGCGTAACAGATACGCAGTATTTT. Translating gives CASRSGTSVTDTQYF.

In this sample, this clonotype turned up many times. The V and J genes are TRBV27 and TRBJ2-7, with 11 bases matching TRBD2. This CDR3 has 14 amino acids. The trim removed 6 bases at V and 4 bases at J, leaving 5 bases unmatched. Germline V lookup: CDR1 MNHEY, CDR2 SMNVEV (reference sequence). CDR3 residues: CASSTTSGSYEQYF. CDR3 coding DNA: TGTGCCAGCAGCACCACTAGCGGGAGTTACGAGCAGTACTTC.

Details on this clonotype: This likely came from a read error, as a far larger clone is one base away. This chain uses TRBV12-3 or TRBV12-4 with TRBJ1-2; D gene unclear. Trimming stripped 5 bases from V and 4 bases from J, with 17 bases between. CDR3 length equals 15 residues. The CDR3 DNA reads as TGTGCCAGCAGTGACATCGCACGGGTCGGCTATGGCTACACCTTC. It is translated as CASSDIARVGYGYTF.

This chain joins TRBV7-2 and TRBJ2-1, with TRBD2 matching over 8 bases. Germline loops: CDR1 SGHTA, CDR2 FQGNSA. The V gene end was trimmed by 4 bases and the J gene end by 0 bases; junction bases not matched to a gene: 2. This CDR3 region has 15 residues. CDR3 sequence (DNA): TGTGCCAGCAGCTCTAGCGGGCTCTCCTACAATGAGCAGTTCTTC. The encoded protein is CASSSSGLSYNEQFF.

The chain combines TRBV5-1 with TRBJ1-4, with unresolved D. Germline V CDR1 and CDR2: SGHRS, YFSETQ. The CDR3 is made up of 16 amino acids. Deletions cut 3 bases from V and 3 bases from J, with 15 bases between. DNA for the CDR3: TGCGCCAGCAGCTGGTCCCTCCGGGAGGCTAATGAAAAACTGTTTTTT. Amino acids: CASSWSLREANEKLFF.

This clonotype has ten or more counts. The J gene is TRBJ1-2, the V gene TRBV12-3 or TRBV12-4; maybe TRBD1 (5 bases). Trimming took 3 bases from V and 7 from J, leaving 12 bases between them. CDR3 length: 13 amino acids. The CDR3 loop reads CASSFGQGGGYTF. CDR3 coding DNA: TGTGCCAGCAGTTTCGGCCAGGGAGGTGGCTACACCTTC.

This clonotype has just a few counts. This chain connects TRBV5-6 to TRBJ1-2; D may be TRBD1 (5 bases). The CDR3 extends over 14 amino acids. V was pared by 5 bases and J by 4 bases, with 15 bases between. The germline V gene encodes CDR1 SGHDT and CDR2 YYEEEE. The CDR3 DNA reads TGTGCCAGCAGTCCGTACCTCGACAGCTATGGCTACACCTTC. Its translation: CASSPYLDSYGYTF. Full variable domain (rest looked up from reference TRBV5-6 and TRBJ1-2): DAGVTQSPTHLIKTRGQQVTLRCSPKSGHDTVSWYQQALGQGPQFIFQYYEEEERQRGNFPDRFSGHQFPNYSSELNVNALLLGDSALYLCASSPYLDSYGYTFGSGTRLTVV.

This clonotype was recorded many times. The rearrangement links TRBV27 to TRBJ2-7, with D hard to call. The CDR3 contains 12 residues. From germline, CDR1 is MNHEY and CDR2 SMNVEV (reference sequence). V lost 8 bases and J lost 6, with 14 bases in between. CDR3 region: CASGVGAIEQYF. The CDR3 nucleotides are TGTGCCAGCGGGGTTGGCGCTATCGAGCAGTACTTC.

The V call is TRBV28, the J call TRBJ1-6; a possible D gene is TRBD1 (5 bases). The V gene's germline CDR1 is MDHEN and CDR2 SYDVKM. V was cut by 10 bases and J by 7 bases, with 23 bases left in between. The CDR3 is made up of 16 amino acids. The CDR3 DNA is TGTGCCACCAAACCTCAGGGAAATTGGGGGAATTCACCCCTCCACTTT. Translation gives CATKPQGNWGNSPLHF.

This sequence joins TRBV7-9 and TRBJ1-4; no reliable D call. Germline CDR1 SEHNR, CDR2 FQNEAQ (reference sequence). The CDR3 runs to 13 residues. The V and J ends lost 0 bases and 8 bases respectively, with 7 bases between them. The CDR3 region is CASSLAAGEKLFF. The CDR3 region has the DNA TGTGCCAGCAGCTTAGCGGCGGGCGAAAAACTGTTTTTT.

This rearrangement joins TRBV29-1 to TRBJ1-1; D remains unclear. Germline values: CDR1 SQVTM, CDR2 ANQGSEA. The ends were cut back, 7 bases at V and 0 bases at J, with 15 bases in the middle. This CDR3 region has 14 residues. The CDR3 bases are TGCAGCGGCCTCGGTGGGCCACTGAACACTGAAGCTTTCTTT. As protein: CSGLGGPLNTEAFF.

As regards this clonotype: Possible read error: a much larger clone is one base away. The chain couples TRBV6-1 to TRBJ2-2; 8 bases agree with TRBD1. The CDR3 extends over 14 amino acids. Germline values: CDR1 MNHNS, CDR2 SASEGT. This chain's CDR3 is CTSRWTGITGELFF. The CDR3 nucleotides read TGTACCAGCCGCTGGACAGGGATCACCGGGGAGCTGTTTTTT.

The rearrangement joins TRBV12-3 or TRBV12-4 to TRBJ2-7; 8 bases match TRBD2. The CDR3 is made up of 12 amino acids. V was clipped by 6 bases and J by 4 bases; unmatched bases: 2. CDR3 coding DNA: TGTGCCAGCAGAGGGACTAGGTACGAGCAGTACTTC. The encoded protein is CASRGTRYEQYF.

Of note for this clonotype: A single base separates this from a much larger clone, so it may be a read error. The chain has TRBV20-1 and TRBJ2-4, with 8 bases lining up with TRBD2. Germline V lookup: CDR1 DFQATT, CDR2 SNEGSKA (reference sequence). The CDR3 totals 15 residues. The CDR3 here is CSASDAGGANNIQYF. CDR3 DNA sequence: TGCAGTGCTAGTGATGCGGGGGGAGCCAATAACATTCAGTACTTC.

The rearrangement joins TRBV30 to TRBJ1-1; a weak D match, TRBD1 (5 bases). This CDR3 region has 11 residues. The V end was cut by 8 bases, the J end by 1 base, with 8 bases between. The germline V gene encodes CDR1 GTSNPN and CDR2 SVGIG (reference sequence). CDR3 residues: CAGDRNTEAFF. In nucleotides, the CDR3 is TGTGCCGGCGACAGGAACACTGAAGCTTTCTTT. The whole variable domain, filled in from reference TRBV30 and TRBJ1-1, reads SQTIHQWPATLVQPVGSPLSLECTVEGTSNPNLYWYRQAAGRGLQLLFYSVGIGQISSEVPQNLSASRPQDRQFILSSKKLLLSDSGFYLCAGDRNTEAFFGQGTRLTVV.

This clonotype was detected a few times. The rearrangement uses TRBV5-1 and TRBJ1-3; D is unresolved. The CDR3 has 16 residues. V was trimmed by 0 bases and J by 0 bases, leaving 10 bases between them. The V gene's germline CDR1 is SGHRS and CDR2 YFSETQ. As DNA, the CDR3 is TGCGCCAGCAGCTTGGACTCGGTCCACTCTGGAAACACCATATATTTT. This codes for CASSLDSVHSGNTIYF.

Many counts were recorded for this clonotype. The rearrangement links TRBV27 to TRBJ1-1; 8 bases align to TRBD1. The CDR3 covers 12 residues. Trimming removed 5 bases from V and 4 bases from J; junction bases left unmatched: 0. Germline V gene sequence: CDR1 MNHEY, CDR2 SMNVEV (reference sequence). The CDR3 nucleotides are TGTGCCAGCAGTACAGGGGGCACTGAAGCTTTCTTT. It translates to CASSTGGTEAFF.

The DNA of the CDR3 is TGTGCCAGCAGTTACTCGACAAGACTAGGGGATAACTATGGCTACACCTTC. Residues: CASSYSTRLGDNYGYTF. V and J are TRBV6-5 and TRBJ1-2; tentative D call: TRBD1 (5 bases). V was shortened by 0 bases and J by 1 base, with 15 bases between the two germline ends. The CDR3 runs to 17 residues. Germline CDR1 is MNHEY and CDR2 is SVGAGI.

This clonotype showed up many times. The chain carries TRBV12-3 or TRBV12-4 and TRBJ1-2; 8 positions agree with TRBD1. The CDR3 is made up of 13 amino acids. The V gene end was trimmed by 4 bases and the J gene end by 4 bases; junction bases not matched to a gene: 2. CDR3 DNA: TGTGCCAGCAGTTACAGGGGGGCCTATGGCTACACCTTC. This sequence encodes CASSYRGAYGYTF.

This clonotype has a count of ten or more. DNA for the CDR3: TGTGCCAGCAGCGTATCAGGCAGGGGCTACGAGCAGTACTTC. Protein product: CASSVSGRGYEQYF. This chain joins TRBV6-1 and TRBJ2-7; weak D call: TRBD1 (6 bases). In germline, CDR1 is MNHNS, CDR2 SASEGT. The V and J ends lost 6 bases and 3 bases respectively, with 15 bases between them. The CDR3 is 14 residues long.

About this clonotype itself: A much larger clonotype is one base distant, so this may be a read error. This rearrangement joins TRBV30 to TRBJ2-5, with 7 bases aligning to TRBD1. Germline CDR1 is GTSNPN and CDR2 is SVGIG (reference sequence). This CDR3 contains 15 residues. The CDR3 sequence: CAWSYRDRGQETQHF. As DNA, the CDR3 is TGTGCCTGGAGTTACCGGGACAGAGGACAAGAGACCCAGCACTTC.

This clonotype occurred a few times. The chain links TRBV4-3 to TRBJ1-1; D not certain. CDR1 and CDR2 from the germline V gene are LGHNA and YSLEER. This CDR3 region has 14 residues. Trimming left V 5 bases short and J 0 bases short, with 10 bases between. The CDR3 region has the DNA TGCGCCAGCAGCGAGGACGGAGTGAACACTGAAGCTTTCTTT. Translation gives CASSEDGVNTEAFF.

This chain connects TRBV20-1 to TRBJ2-7; weak D call: TRBD2 (6 bases). V lost 6 bases, J lost 5 bases, and 20 bases lay in between. The CDR3 consists of 14 residues. The germline gives CDR1 DFQATT, CDR2 SNEGSKA (reference sequence). This CDR3 reads CSAPRVSGPHEQYF. Here the CDR3 DNA reads TGCAGTGCCCCTCGGGTTAGCGGTCCCCACGAGCAGTACTTC.

With regard to this clonotype: Being one base from a much bigger clone, this may be a read error. The rearrangement joins TRBV11-2 to TRBJ2-7; perhaps D is TRBD1 or TRBD2 (6 bases each). Germline lookup yields CDR1 SGHAT and CDR2 FQNNGV. With 0 bases removed from V and 3 bases from J, the gap between germline ends came to 12 bases. The CDR3 covers 15 residues. CDR3 in DNA: TGTGCCAGCAGCTTAGAACCGGGGGCAGACTACGAGCAGTACTTC. It translates to CASSLEPGADYEQYF.

The V and J genes are TRBV29-1 and TRBJ2-3; D may correspond to TRBD1 or TRBD2 (6 bases each). CDR1 SQVTM and CDR2 ANQGSEA come from the germline V gene. This CDR3 is 13 amino acids long. V was shortened by 6 bases and J by 0 bases, with 10 bases between the two germline ends. CDR3 DNA sequence: TGCAGCGTCGGAGGGGGGAGCACAGATACGCAGTATTTT. Protein sequence: CSVGGGSTDTQYF.

The chain joins TRBV6-4 to TRBJ1-3; D uncertain. CDR1 is MRHNA, CDR2 SNTAGT, per germline. V lost 2 bases and J 0 bases, leaving 11 bases between the germline ends. This CDR3 is built from 16 residues. In DNA form, the CDR3 reads TGTGCCAGCAGTGACCCAAAAGTTTTCTCTGGAAACACCATATATTTT. Translating gives CASSDPKVFSGNTIYF.

About this clonotype: Being one base from a much bigger clone, this may be a read error. The rearrangement links TRBV12-3 or TRBV12-4 to TRBJ1-4; D unclear. The CDR3 contains 13 residues. With 5 bases removed from V and 12 bases from J, the gap between germline ends came to 16 bases. The CDR3, as DNA: TGTGCCAGCAGTCGCGGAGGGCGGGAAGAACTGTTTTTT. It codes for CASSRGGREELFF.

This clonotype has just a few counts. The chain joins TRBV7-9 to TRBJ1-4, with D unresolved. Germline V gives CDR1 SEHNR, CDR2 FQNEAQ (reference sequence). CDR3 length: 16 residues. The V end was cut by 4 bases, the J end by 0 bases, with 12 bases between. CDR3 coding DNA: TGTGCCAGCAGCTCCGTGGGGTTGGCAACTAATGAAAAACTGTTTTTT. This codes for CASSSVGLATNEKLFF.

The table lists this clonotype with many counts. This chain connects TRBV28 to TRBJ2-4; the D gene is possibly TRBD2 (5 bases). Germline values: CDR1 MDHEN, CDR2 SYDVKM. Trimming took off 6 bases at V and 7 bases at J, with 19 bases between the two ends. This CDR3 has 15 amino acids. CDR3 sequence: CASSPGDLSGNIQYF. As DNA, the CDR3 is TGTGCCAGCAGCCCTGGGGATCTGTCGGGGAACATTCAGTACTTC. Using reference TRBV28 and TRBJ2-4 for the parts outside the CDR3, the full variable domain is DVKVTQSSRYLVKRTGEKVFLECVQDMDHENMFWYRQDPGLGLRLIYFSYDVKMKEKGDIPEGYSVSREKKERFSLILESASTNQTSMYLCASSPGDLSGNIQYFGAGTRLSVL.

The chain combines TRBV9 with TRBJ1-6; D is perhaps TRBD1 (5 bases). Germline CDR1 reads SGDLS; CDR2 reads YYNGEE. V lost 2 bases to trimming and J lost 10 bases, with 10 bases between them. The CDR3 is made up of 13 amino acids. The CDR3 here is CASSVGGGSPLHF. The DNA for the CDR3 is TGTGCCAGCAGCGTCGGGGGAGGATCACCCCTCCACTTT.